This T cell receptor (beta chain) was obtained from a study of T-cell memory formation after mild COVID-19. Overall study context: Largely, TCR clusters stayed within a single donor. Study-level results: The main location of contracting CD4+ clones was CM and EM, and that of contracting CD8+ clones was EMRA. Clones contracting across day 15 to 85 had a balanced CD4/CD8 profile; later expanding clones leaned CD4+.

As regards this clonotype: Its antigen is undetermined.

The CDR3 runs 15 residues. CDR1 and CDR2 (germline): MNHEY, SVGEGT. V trimming: 11 bases; J trimming: 2 bases; junction bases outside the gene matches: 11. 5'RACE with constant-segment primers yielded barcoded, UMI-tagged TCR alpha and TCR beta cDNA libraries. TCRdb redid the calling of the 5' RACE reads with MiXCR, one entry per CDR3 protein. The top ten clones hold under 25% of a sample with under 300,000 distinct CDR3 sequences, around 8% of them seen once. The genes are TRBV6-2 or TRBV6-3 and TRBJ2-1; TRBD2 agrees at 8 bases. The sequencing sample was made of PBMCs or a T cell subset sorted from them (not recorded which). This sequence was found in a man aged 18 to 35 who had mild COVID-19 (a few samples of this study predate the infection). Cell type and time point are not known. This CDR3 reads CAATGGVIAYNEQFF. In nucleotides, the CDR3 is TGTGCCGCCACCGGGGGGGTTATCGCCTACAATGAGCAGTTCTTC.